This T cell receptor (beta chain) was captured in a study of OX40 agonist ivuxolimab in advanced cancers. Study information: Past anti-PD-1, anti-PD-L1 or anti-CTLA-4 therapy was accepted, and roughly 42% had received some. Points from the study as a whole: Clonal expansion in partial responders at 0.1-3.0 mg/kg ranked among the lowest. Low normalized T-cell clonal expansion was additionally recorded for some nonresponders. More expanded clones were seen, on average, in CD8+ T cells than in CD4+.

Comments on this clone: What it binds is not known.

Germline CDR1 is SGDLS and CDR2 is YYNGEE. V was clipped by 4 bases and J by 3 bases, with 16 bases between them. This CDR3 spans 15 amino acids. The repertoire was sequenced with immunoSEQ multiplex PCR; TCRdb's copy has only in-frame clones and lacks some. Of fewer than 45,000 clones in the sample, about 85% are singletons; the top ten hold roughly 16%. The source was CD4+ or CD8+ T cells sorted from blood, collected in a trial of the OX40 agonist ivuxolimab. This TCR derives from an adult with an advanced solid tumor such as melanoma, head and neck, liver or kidney cancer. The genes are TRBV9 and TRBJ2-5; TRBD2 might be the D (5 bases). CDR3 amino acids: CASSPTKWTEETQYF. CDR3 in DNA: TGTGCCAGCAGCCCTACGAAATGGACTGAAGAGACCCAGTACTTC.